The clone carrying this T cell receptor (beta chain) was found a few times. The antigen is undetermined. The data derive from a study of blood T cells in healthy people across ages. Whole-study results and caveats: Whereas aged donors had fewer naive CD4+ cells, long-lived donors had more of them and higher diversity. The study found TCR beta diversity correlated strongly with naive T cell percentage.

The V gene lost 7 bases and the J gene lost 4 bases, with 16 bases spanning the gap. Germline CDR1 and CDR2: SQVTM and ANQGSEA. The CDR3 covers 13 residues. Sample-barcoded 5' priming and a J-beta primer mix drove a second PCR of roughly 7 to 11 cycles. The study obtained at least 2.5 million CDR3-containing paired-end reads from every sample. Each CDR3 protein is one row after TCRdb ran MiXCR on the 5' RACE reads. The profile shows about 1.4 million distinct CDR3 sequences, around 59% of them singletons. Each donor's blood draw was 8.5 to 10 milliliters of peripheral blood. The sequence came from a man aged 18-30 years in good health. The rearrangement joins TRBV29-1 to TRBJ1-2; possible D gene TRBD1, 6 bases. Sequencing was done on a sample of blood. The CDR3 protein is CSAIPKDSYGYTF. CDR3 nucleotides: TGCAGCGCCATACCTAAGGACAGCTATGGCTACACCTTC.